Listed below are T cell receptor beta chains from one sample, sequenced in a study of blood T cell repertoires in COVID-19. Clones were read by immunoSEQ multiplex PCR, and TCRdb kept only the in-frame ones, dropping some. The data show around 250,000 clones, 88% seen once. Sequenced input: PBMCs or T cells enriched from blood (not recorded which). The receptors shown here come from a woman aged 40 to 49 with acute COVID-19. The CDR3 runs from the conserved cysteine through the conserved F or W. The D gene is left open where the match is weak. Some rows mark clone size as missing; the rest say once, few, many or name a class of expanded clone.

TRBV9	.	16	TRBD2	TRBJ2-1	CASSVTSGLAGGEQFF	TGTGCCAGCAGCGTAACATCGGGACTAGCGGGAGGCGAGCAGTTCTTC
TRBV11-3	once	17	TRBD2	TRBJ2-1	CASSFYVILGGGNEQFF	TGTGCCAGCAGCTTTTATGTGATACTTGGGGGAGGGAATGAGCAGTTCTTC
TRBV19	.	18	TRBD2	TRBJ2-1	CASSMTSGSGGSYNEQFF	TGTGCCAGTAGTATGACTAGCGGGAGCGGGGGCTCCTACAATGAGCAGTTCTTC
TRBV5-1	.	16	TRBD1	TRBJ2-7	CASSGTGTGASYEQYF	TGCGCCAGCAGCGGGACCGGGACAGGAGCATCCTACGAGCAGTACTTC
TRBV11-2	.	13	.	TRBJ2-5	CASSLDTQETQYF	TGTGCCAGCAGCTTAGACACACAAGAGACCCAGTACTTC
TRBV6-6	.	15	.	TRBJ2-2	CASSYGGPDTGELFF	TGTGCCAGCAGTTACGGGGGCCCAGACACCGGGGAGCTGTTTTTT
TRBV30	.	11	TRBD1	TRBJ2-7	CAWSQGAEQYF	TGTGCCTGGAGTCAGGGGGCAGAGCAGTACTTC
TRBV6-5	few	16	TRBD2	TRBJ2-1	CASSSPSGRPGNEQFF	TGTGCCAGCAGTTCCCCAAGCGGGAGGCCGGGGAATGAGCAGTTCTTC
TRBV5-1	.	14	TRBD2	TRBJ2-5	CASSLRLARETQYF	TGCGCCAGCAGCTTGCGACTAGCCCGGGAGACCCAGTACTTC
TRBV4-3	.	19	TRBD2	TRBJ2-1	CASSQDFILEVAGEEEQFF	TGCGCCAGCAGCCAAGATTTTATCCTGGAAGTAGCGGGAGAAGAGGAGCAGTTCTTC
TRBV20-1	once	15	TRBD2	TRBJ2-2	CSASVGGGDTGELFF	TGCAGTGCTAGTGTTGGCGGGGGGGACACCGGGGAGCTGTTTTTT